This T cell receptor beta chain was obtained from a study of neurological immune-mediated disorders. Study results and limitations: In HTLV-1-associated myelopathy, TCR clonal expansion was greatest, and in multiple sclerosis it was least, below healthy controls.

The cDNA was generated by 5'RACE with 10-nucleotide random UMIs. TCRdb called the 5' RACE reads again in MiXCR, with one record for every CDR3 protein. The table includes more than 70,000 distinct CDR3 sequences, about 9.3% detected once. Trimming took off 3 bases at V and 10 bases at J, with 15 bases between the two ends. The CDR3 has 14 amino acids. Germline V gene sequence: CDR1 MNHEY, CDR2 SVGAGI. Comments on this clonotype: Its antigen is not known. A much larger clone lies one base from this, so it may be a read error.

The chain uses TRBV6-5 and TRBJ1-4; D is unresolved. This TCR was sampled from a man in his forties in good health. Sequencing was performed on PBMCs. In DNA, the CDR3 is TGTGCCAGCAGTTATCCCGGGCCCAGCGTAAAACTGTTTTTT. The encoded protein is CASSYPGPSVKLFF.